A selection of T cell receptor beta chains follows, all from one sample in a study of cytomegalovirus exposure and HLA in healthy donors. Assay: immunoSEQ multiplex PCR; the TCRdb copy retains only in-frame clones and omits some. This sample has around 100,000 clones, with 55% to 75% found just once. The specimen sequenced was PBMCs. Receptor source: a man aged 25 to 40 in good health and CMV-seropositive. The CDR3 runs from the conserved cysteine through the conserved F or W. D genes are given only for firm matches. For some rows the clone size is stated as once, few or many, or as a class when expanded; others skip it.

v_gene	j_gene	abundance	len	d_gene	CDR3nt	CDR3aa
TRBV14	TRBJ1-2	few	15	NA	TGTGCCAGCAGCCAAGATTTGGGAGGGGCTCTCGGCTACACCTTC	CASSQDLGGALGYTF
TRBV5-1	TRBJ2-7	few	13	TRBD1	TGCGCCAGCAGCTTGCTAGGGGGCGACGAGCAGTACTTC	CASSLLGGDEQYF
TRBV7-9	TRBJ1-5	NA	13	NA	TGTGCCAGCAGCTTAGACAGCGGTCAGCCCCAGCATTTT	CASSLDSGQPQHF
TRBV2	TRBJ1-2	NA	14	TRBD1	TGTGCCAGCAGTGCACAGGGGACTAACTATGGCTACACCTTC	CASSAQGTNYGYTF
TRBV7-9	TRBJ2-1	once	15	NA	TGTGCCAGCAGCTTGGTACCGGGACTGTACAATGAGCAGTTCTTC	CASSLVPGLYNEQFF
TRBV7-2	TRBJ2-3	NA	19	TRBD2	TGTGCCAGCAGCTTAGGGGCACCTGGACTAGCGGGGGGCACAGATACGCAGTATTTT	CASSLGAPGLAGGTDTQYF
TRBV25-1	TRBJ1-1	NA	10	NA	TGTGCCAGCAGCCAGGGGCGAGCTTTCTTT	CASSQGRAFF
TRBV10-3	TRBJ1-4	NA	13	TRBD1	TGTGCCATCAACCGGGACAGGGCTGAAAAACTGTTTTTT	CAINRDRAEKLFF
TRBV7-6	TRBJ1-4	once	17	NA	TGTGCCAGCAGCTTTAGACCCAGACAGTGGTCTAATGAAAAACTGTTTTTT	CASSFRPRQWSNEKLFF
TRBV6-6	TRBJ1-2	few	16	NA	TGTGCCAGCAGTTCTTCCTGGTCGACATTGCCCTATGGCTACACCTTC	CASSSSWSTLPYGYTF
TRBV5-6	TRBJ1-5	NA	14	NA	TGTGCCAGCAGCCTCCAGTTAGGGGATCAGCCCCAGCATTTT	CASSLQLGDQPQHF
TRBV6-5	TRBJ1-3	NA	15	NA	TGTGCCAGCCAACGCGGGGGGCGCTGGGGGAACACCATATATTTT	CASQRGGRWGNTIYF
TRBV11-2	TRBJ2-5	few	14	NA	TGTGCCAGCAGCCAAGGGGCCCCGGCTGAGACCCAGTACTTC	CASSQGAPAETQYF
TRBV11-3	TRBJ2-2	NA	14	NA	TGTGCCAGCAGCTTACGCGGGAATACCGGGGAGCTGTTTTTT	CASSLRGNTGELFF
TRBV11-2	TRBJ1-1	NA	16	NA	TGTGCCAGCAGCTCCCTTATGGGGGGGCCCGTCACTGAAGCTTTCTTT	CASSSLMGGPVTEAFF
TRBV6-5	TRBJ1-6	few	14	NA	TGTGCCAGCAGTTTCAAAACTACCGGGTCACCCCTCCACTTT	CASSFKTTGSPLHF
TRBV6-5	TRBJ1-2	NA	13	NA	TGTGCCAGCAGCCAGCTTAGGGGCTATGGCTACACCTTC	CASSQLRGYGYTF
TRBV10-3	TRBJ2-5	NA	15	TRBD1	TGTGCCATCAGTGGAACACAGGGGGCCCAAGAGACCCAGTACTTC	CAISGTQGAQETQYF
TRBV7-6	TRBJ2-6	NA	19	NA	TGTGCCAGCAGCTTAGTGGTCGCCGGCGGAAGCTCTGGGGCCAACGTCCTGACTTTC	CASSLVVAGGSSGANVLTF
TRBV10-3	TRBJ2-1	few	15	NA	TGTGCCATCAGCGACAGTCGGGTGGGCCTCAATGAGCAGTTCTTC	CAISDSRVGLNEQFF
TRBV5-1	TRBJ2-7	NA	12	NA	TGCGCCAGCAGCTCAACAGTTGGCGAGCAGTACTTC	CASSSTVGEQYF
TRBV5-1	TRBJ1-2	NA	14	TRBD1	TGCGCCAGCAGCTGGGGGACAGGGGACTATGGCTACACCTTC	CASSWGTGDYGYTF
TRBV6-1	TRBJ1-2	NA	14	TRBD1	TGTGCCAGCAGGAAGAGACAGGGGGCGCATGGCTACACCTTC	CASRKRQGAHGYTF
TRBV29-1	TRBJ2-1	NA	15	TRBD1	TGCAGCGTTGGGACCGGGACAGGGAGTTTAAATGAGCAGTTCTTC	CSVGTGTGSLNEQFF
TRBV5-1	TRBJ2-5	NA	19	TRBD2	TGCGCCAGCAGCCCCGGACTAGCGGGGGGCCGGGGGTACCAAGAGACCCAGTACTTC	CASSPGLAGGRGYQETQYF
TRBV6-4	TRBJ2-7	NA	14	TRBD2	TGTGCCAGCAGTGTGGAGCGGGGATCCTACGAGCAGTACTTC	CASSVERGSYEQYF
TRBV29-1	TRBJ1-1	NA	13	NA	TGCAGCGTTCAGGAGGGCCTGAACACTGAAGCTTTCTTT	CSVQEGLNTEAFF
TRBV2	TRBJ1-6	NA	13	NA	TGTGCCAGCAGTGATGGGGGCGGCTCACCCCTCCACTTT	CASSDGGGSPLHF
TRBV4-1	TRBJ1-2	NA	14	NA	TGCGCCAGCAGCCAGAGCCCATTACTCTATGGCTACACCTTC	CASSQSPLLYGYTF
TRBV5-4	TRBJ2-4	NA	16	TRBD1	TGTGCCAGCAGCCTGGGACAGGATACCGCCAAAAACATTCAGTACTTC	CASSLGQDTAKNIQYF
TRBV9	TRBJ2-5	NA	14	NA	TGTGCCAGCAGCGTGGGTAGTGGGGCAGAGACCCAGTACTTC	CASSVGSGAETQYF
TRBV30	TRBJ1-3	NA	12	NA	TGTGCCTGGAGCCTTTCTGGAAACACCATATATTTT	CAWSLSGNTIYF
TRBV4-1	TRBJ2-6	few	13	NA	TGCGCCAGCAGCGTTCGGGGGGCCAACGTCCTGACTTTC	CASSVRGANVLTF
TRBV30	TRBJ1-5	few	14	NA	TGTGCCTGGAGTGGTATAGGGGGGGATCAGCCCCAGCATTTT	CAWSGIGGDQPQHF
TRBV27	TRBJ1-2	NA	13	NA	TGTGCCAGCAGTTCCTCTCCTATCTACTTCTACACCTTC	CASSSSPIYFYTF
TRBV5-1	TRBJ2-7	NA	16	TRBD2	TGCGCCAGCAGCCCACAGGGACTAGCGGTCAGATCCGAGCAGTACTTC	CASSPQGLAVRSEQYF
TRBV2	TRBJ1-6	NA	14	TRBD1	TGTGCCAGCGGGACAGCGGGAGGACTCTCACCCCTCCACTTT	CASGTAGGLSPLHF
TRBV27	TRBJ1-6	NA	15	TRBD1	TGTGCCAGCAGTACCGGACAGGCCTATAATTCACCCCTCCACTTT	CASSTGQAYNSPLHF
TRBV11-2	TRBJ1-2	once	14	NA	TGTGCCAGCAGCTTAGAACAGGCCTTCTATGGCTACACCTTC	CASSLEQAFYGYTF
TRBV4-1	TRBJ2-7	few	14	NA	TGCGCCAGCAGCCAAGTCTCCAGTTACTACGAGCAGTACTTC	CASSQVSSYYEQYF
TRBV6-6	TRBJ2-7	NA	16	TRBD1	TGTGCCAGCAGTTCCCCACCGGGACAGGGGGCCTACGAGCAGTACTTC	CASSSPPGQGAYEQYF
TRBV18	TRBJ1-3	NA	17	NA	TGTGCCAGCTCACCGGTGCAATCCGACAACTCTGGAAACACCATATATTTT	CASSPVQSDNSGNTIYF
TRBV4-2	TRBJ2-7	few	17	TRBD2	TGTGCCAGCAGCCAAGATATCGGTAGCGGGGGGTCCTACGAGCAGTACTTC	CASSQDIGSGGSYEQYF
TRBV6-1	TRBJ1-3	few	15	NA	TGTGCCACCTTCACCAGGGATCCTCAGAGAAACACCATATATTTT	CATFTRDPQRNTIYF
TRBV7-9	TRBJ1-1	NA	13	NA	TGTGCCAGCAGCTTAACAGGGTCCACTGAAGCTTTCTTT	CASSLTGSTEAFF
TRBV10-1	TRBJ2-3	NA	14	TRBD2	TGCGCCAGCAGCCAGCGGGGGGGCGGAGATACGCAGTATTTT	CASSQRGGGDTQYF
TRBV5-1	TRBJ1-2	NA	13	NA	TGCGCCAGCAGCTTGTGGGGGGACTATGGCTACACCTTC	CASSLWGDYGYTF
TRBV5-1	TRBJ2-5	NA	13	NA	TGCGCCAGCAGCGAGATGGGGCGGGAGACCCAGTACTTC	CASSEMGRETQYF
TRBV7-9	TRBJ2-3	NA	16	TRBD1	TGTGCCAGCACCACTCCCGGGACAGACCACACAGATACGCAGTATTTT	CASTTPGTDHTDTQYF
TRBV10-3	TRBJ2-3	NA	14	TRBD2	TGTGCCATCAGTGAGGGGCGGGGGGCTCCGACGCAGTATTTT	CAISEGRGAPTQYF
TRBV5-1	TRBJ2-1	NA	11	NA	TGCGCCAGCAGCGACTCGAATGAGCAGTTCTTC	CASSDSNEQFF